Listed below are T cell receptor beta chains from one sample, sequenced in a study of shared clonotypes between healthy human individuals. Profiled with immunoSEQ multiplex PCR; TCRdb holds only in-frame clones, not every one. This sample has 950,000 to 1,100,000 clones, with about 70% found just once. Sequencing was done on a sample of memory CD4+ T cells sorted from blood. Receptors were obtained from a man in his late teens or twenties in good health. Each CDR3 is given without its conserved first and last residue. Fields, in order: J gene, V gene, CDR3 protein.

J: TRBJ2-3
V: TRBV6-5
CDR3: ASSSHRGNGTDTQY

J: TRBJ1-2
V: TRBV28
CDR3: ASSLFGQADGYT

J: TRBJ1-1
V: TRBV5-1
CDR3: ASSLMTAGTNTEAF

J: TRBJ2-3
V: TRBV4-1
CDR3: ASSRGQGATDTQY

J: TRBJ1-5
V: TRBV18
CDR3: ASSPPNEDQPQH

J: TRBJ1-3
V: TRBV5-6
CDR3: ASSPTRRGTGLYGNTIY

J: TRBJ2-3
V: TRBV6-5
CDR3: ASSYGDSGSTQY

J: TRBJ2-7
V: TRBV28
CDR3: ASFGGDYEQY

J: TRBJ2-1
V: TRBV21-1
CDR3: ASSKGGSGSSYNEQF

J: TRBJ1-4
V: TRBV19
CDR3: ASSIRGGIEKLF

J: TRBJ1-1
V: TRBV18
CDR3: ASSPPAGRDTEAF

J: TRBJ1-3
V: TRBV19
CDR3: ASSISGLPGNTIY

J: TRBJ1-6
V: TRBV6-6
CDR3: ASTRGGSSYNSPLH

J: TRBJ1-4
V: TRBV11-2
CDR3: ASSRAGTLEKLF

J: TRBJ1-4
V: TRBV27
CDR3: ASKGSGGPNEKLF

J: TRBJ1-1
V: TRBV27
CDR3: ASSLGPGGLNTEAF

J: TRBJ2-7
V: TRBV19
CDR3: ASSNKAGGPPYEQY

J: TRBJ2-3
V: TRBV11-2
CDR3: ASSLLGSMADTQY

J: TRBJ2-3
V: TRBV29-1
CDR3: SAVRAGQSTDTQY

J: TRBJ1-5
V: TRBV6-5
CDR3: ASSSYRGGQPQH